The 10 T cell receptor beta chains reported below all come from one sample, sequenced in a study of blood T cell repertoires in COVID-19. Method: immunoSEQ multiplex PCR; TCRdb's copy keeps in-frame clones and lacks some. The sample shows around 79,000 clones, around nine tenths of them seen only once. Sample: peripheral blood. These receptors came from a man in his sixties or seventies with active or convalescent COVID-19.

The chain recombines TRBV3-1 (or the pseudogene TRBV3-2) with TRBJ2-5; D gene uncertain. The ends were cut back, 0 bases at V and 9 bases at J, with 11 bases in the middle. Looked up from germline, CDR1 is LGHDT and CDR2 is YNNKEL (reference sequence). CDR3 length equals 13 residues. The CDR3 DNA sequence: TGTGCCAGCAGCCAAGATATTATCCAGGCCCAGTACTTC. Protein sequence: CASSQDIIQAQYF.

The chain combines TRBV7-6 with TRBJ2-1; the D is unclear. Looked up from germline, CDR1 is SGHVS and CDR2 is FNYEAQ. The CDR3 has 14 amino acids. V lost 5 bases and J lost 8, with 16 bases in between. The CDR3 DNA reads TGTGCCAGCAGCCAAAATATCGGTGTTTATGAGCAGTTCTTC. As protein: CASSQNIGVYEQFF.

The chain joins TRBV2 to TRBJ2-2, with D perhaps matching TRBD1 (6 bases). Trimming pared 3 bases from V and 5 bases from J, leaving 10 bases between. This CDR3 spans 14 amino acids. CDR1 SNHLY and CDR2 FYNNEI come from the germline V gene. CDR3 in DNA: TGTGCCAGCAGTGAGCTTCAGGGGACCGGGGAGCTGTTTTTT. Translated: CASSELQGTGELFF.

This chain links TRBV23-1 with TRBJ2-1, with D possibly matching TRBD2 (5 bases). TRBV23-1 is reported as an ORF; its role is uncertain. The CDR3 runs 15 residues. Trimming cost V 8 bases and J 0 bases, with 14 bases left between them. CDR3 in amino acids: CASLRRPHSYNEQFF. CDR3 nucleotides: TGCGCCAGCCTTAGGAGGCCCCACTCCTACAATGAGCAGTTCTTC.

The V and J genes are TRBV18 and TRBJ1-4, with D unresolved. The CDR3 has 14 residues. V shed 3 bases and J shed 4 bases, with 9 bases lying between them. The V gene's germline CDR1 is KGHSH and CDR2 LQKENI. The CDR3, as DNA: TGTGCCAGCTCACCTTCACAGATTAATGAAAAACTGTTTTTT. Translated, it gives CASSPSQINEKLFF.

The chain combines TRBV4-2 with TRBJ2-5, with 9 bases fitting TRBD1. V gave up 4 bases and J gave up 4 bases; unmatched junction bases: 10. The CDR3 has 16 amino acids. CDR1 is LGHNA, CDR2 YNFKEQ, per germline. CDR3: CASSLVPGQGRETQYF. The CDR3 coding sequence is TGTGCCAGCAGCCTCGTCCCGGGACAGGGACGAGAGACCCAGTACTTC.

The V call is TRBV6-5, the J call TRBJ2-7; D remains unclear. The germline V gene has CDR1 MNHEY and CDR2 SVGAGI. Trimming removed 6 bases at V and 3 bases at J, with 12 bases between. The CDR3 consists of 13 residues. Here the CDR3 reads CASSITVNYEQYF. Here the CDR3 DNA reads TGTGCCAGCAGCATCACAGTGAACTACGAGCAGTACTTC.

The chain joins TRBV28 to TRBJ1-4; TRBD1 matches at 7 bases. Trimming removed 6 bases from V and 7 bases from J; junction bases left unmatched: 5. Germline loops: CDR1 MDHEN, CDR2 SYDVKM. The CDR3 runs 13 residues. CDR3: CASSRGQLEKLFF. The DNA for the CDR3 is TGTGCCAGCAGCCGGGGACAGCTTGAAAAACTGTTTTTT.

V and J are TRBV6-5 and TRBJ1-1; D remains unclear. Germline V gene data show CDR1 as MNHEY and CDR2 as SVGAGI. The germline V and J ends were trimmed by 4 bases and 0 bases, with 9 bases remaining between them. This CDR3 is 14 amino acids long. DNA for the CDR3: TGTGCCAGCAGTTCCCTGAGCTTGAACACTGAAGCTTTCTTT. Translating gives CASSSLSLNTEAFF.

The genes are TRBV7-9 and TRBJ1-4; a possible D gene is TRBD1 (6 bases). V gave up 5 bases and J gave up 4 bases, with 11 bases separating them. The CDR3 sequence is 14 residues long. Per the germline V gene, CDR1 is SEHNR and CDR2 is FQNEAQ (reference sequence). The CDR3 DNA reads TGTGCCAGCAGCCGAGGGGGAAATAATGAAAAACTGTTTTTT. Translating gives CASSRGGNNEKLFF.